This T cell receptor beta chain was captured in a study of T cell responses to AZD1222 COVID-19 vaccine. Turning to the study itself: Analyses pooled second doses at about 4 or about 12 weeks. Study findings and constraints: Females made up more of the donors, who were largely white British, and clonal diversity may have come out too low. When two AZD1222 doses had been given, Spike-specific TCR breadth and depth rose.

Data came from immunoSEQ multiplex PCR; TCRdb stores just in-frame clones and leaves some out. This table has around 110,000 clones, roughly nine tenths appearing once. As concerns this clone: Its antigen is not identified.

The V gene's germline CDR1 is MNHEY and CDR2 SVGEGT. This CDR3 comprises 14 residues. Unmatched junction bases numbered 9, after V lost 5 bases and J lost 8 bases. The receptor's source is an adult in good health. The chain recombines TRBV6-2 or TRBV6-3 with TRBJ1-1; 9 positions agree with TRBD1. Sample: peripheral blood, taken on day 0 of AZD1222 vaccination. The DNA of the CDR3 is TGTGCCAGCAGTCAACCCCTGGACAGGGGCGAAGCTTTCTTT. Translated: CASSQPLDRGEAFF.